This T cell receptor (beta chain) was retrieved from a study of response to subunit inactivated influenza vaccine. A single record per CDR3 protein comes from TCRdb applying MiXCR to the RT-PCR reads. The data hold roughly 790,000 distinct CDR3 sequences, with 21% observed a single time. The clonotype originates from a man aged 50 to 60 who received an inactivated influenza vaccine. This material consisted of PBMCs from blood, taken roughly 5 days after vaccination.

Here the CDR3 DNA reads TGTGCCAGCAGCTTGGGGGGGAACACTGGAAACACCATATATTTT. It is translated as CASSLGGNTGNTIYF. The V and J genes are TRBV7-9 and TRBJ1-3; TRBD1 is a possible D gene (5 bases). V was shortened by 3 bases and J by 2 bases, with 11 bases between the two germline ends. Germline CDR1 is SEHNR and CDR2 is FQNEAQ (reference sequence). This CDR3 is 15 amino acids long.